This T cell receptor (beta chain) was observed in a study of shared clonotypes between healthy human individuals. Findings and limits, study-wide: The donor pool, a small one, limited the genetic and exposure-history diversity represented.

The CDR3 consists of 15 residues. Germline loops: CDR1 LNHNV, CDR2 YYDKDF (reference sequence). Sequencing used immunoSEQ multiplex PCR; TCRdb keeps in-frame clones, though not all of them. Of hundreds of thousands of clones in the sample, 60% to 75% were seen once. A word on this clone: Its antigen is not identified. Germline and junction disagree at one end, which may indicate a read error.

The clonotype originates from a woman aged 25 to 39 in good health. The V call is TRBV15, the J call TRBJ1-4; possibly TRBD1 for D (5 bases). The material sequenced was memory CD4+ T cells sorted from blood. The subset is: CD45RA-negative fraction. CDR3 nucleotide sequence: TGTGCCACCAGCCGAGACGGGGCAGTTAATGAAAAACTGTTTTTT. This encodes CATSRDGAVNEKLFF. Supplemented by reference TRBV15 and TRBJ1-4, the full variable domain reads DAMVIQNPRYQVTQFGKPVTLSCSQTLNHNVMYWYQQKSSQAPKLLFHYYDKDFNNEADTPDNFQSRRPNTSFCFLDIRSPGLGDTAMYLCATSRDGAVNEKLFFGSGTQLSVL.